This T cell receptor (beta chain) was found in a study of PD-1 blockade in classical Hodgkin lymphoma. Study results and caveats: For complete responders, baseline diversity was comparable to that of newly diagnosed patients. It was reported that newly diagnosed patients had less baseline TCR diversity than healthy donors. Repertoire difference causes, possibly disease activity or prior therapy, remain undefined.

There was relapse after autologous stem cell transplantation in every patient, and there was variation in brentuximab vedotin exposure. Best outcomes ranged across complete response, partial response and progressive disease. Sequenced by immunoSEQ multiplex PCR; TCRdb stores in-frame clones only, minus some. This table holds 70,000 or so clones, roughly 91% found once. Concerning this clone: Its target is not known.

J was trimmed by 3 bases and V by 4 bases; bases with no gene match: 8. The CDR3 runs to 15 residues. Germline lookup yields CDR1 SGHVS and CDR2 FNYEAQ. Sequenced here: peripheral blood mononuclear cells (PBMCs), sampled at baseline. The TCR was taken from a human donor with classical Hodgkin lymphoma. The V gene is TRBV7-6, the J gene TRBJ2-7, with 8 bases that match TRBD1. The CDR3 DNA follows: TGTGCCAGCAGCTGGTACTCCGGGACAGGCTACGAGCAGTACTTC. Translation: CASSWYSGTGYEQYF.